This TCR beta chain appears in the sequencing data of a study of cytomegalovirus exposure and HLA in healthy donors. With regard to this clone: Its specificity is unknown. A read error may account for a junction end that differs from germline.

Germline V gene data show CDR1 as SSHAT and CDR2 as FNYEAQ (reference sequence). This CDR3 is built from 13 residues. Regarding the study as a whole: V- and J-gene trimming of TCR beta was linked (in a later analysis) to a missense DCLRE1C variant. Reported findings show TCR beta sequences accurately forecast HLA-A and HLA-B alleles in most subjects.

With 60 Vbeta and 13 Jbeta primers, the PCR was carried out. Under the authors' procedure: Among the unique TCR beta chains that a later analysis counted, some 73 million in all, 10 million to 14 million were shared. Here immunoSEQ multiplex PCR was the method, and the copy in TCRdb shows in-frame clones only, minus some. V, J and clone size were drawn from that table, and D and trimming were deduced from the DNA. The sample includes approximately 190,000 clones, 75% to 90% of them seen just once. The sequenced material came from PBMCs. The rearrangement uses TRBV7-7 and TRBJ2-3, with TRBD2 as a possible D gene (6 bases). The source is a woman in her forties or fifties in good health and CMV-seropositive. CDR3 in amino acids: CASSSAGTDTQYF. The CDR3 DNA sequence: TGTGCTAGCAGCTCGGCGGGGACAGATACGCAGTATTTT.